In its sample, the clone carrying this T cell receptor (beta chain) was seen once. This sample is part of a study of blood T cell repertoires in COVID-19. Study-level background: COVID-19 samples, acute and convalescent, were from the United States, Italy and Spain. Sources were T cells, B-cell-depleted T cells, or PBMCs; the material itself was cDNA or gDNA.

The germline gives CDR1 SQVTM, CDR2 ANQGSEA. The CDR3 is 16 amino acids. Trimming left V 4 bases short and J 0 bases short, with 18 bases between. Original processing methods: Reference gene primer amplification in the assay estimated nucleated cell counts. Assay: immunoSEQ multiplex PCR; the TCRdb copy retains only in-frame clones and omits some. The DNA gave D and trimming, while V, J and clone size come from that table. Found here are 40,000 to 65,000 clones, around 78% of them singletons; the top ten hold approximately 15%. Specimen: peripheral blood. This chain uses TRBV29-1 with TRBJ1-1; maybe TRBD1 (6 bases). The source of this sequence is a human donor with active or convalescent COVID-19. The donor label of this sample is uncertain. The CDR3 here is CSVGGGRVEVNTEAFF. CDR3 nucleotides: TGCAGCGTTGGGGGGGGCAGGGTGGAGGTGAACACTGAAGCTTTCTTT.